These 8 T cell receptor beta chains originate from one sample sequenced in a study of cytomegalovirus exposure and HLA in healthy donors. The primer mix had 60 Vbeta and 13 Jbeta primers. Clones were read by immunoSEQ multiplex PCR, and TCRdb kept only the in-frame ones, dropping some. The sample lists 200,000 or so clones, about 90% occurring once. The sample comprised PBMCs. The receptors come from a man aged 25-45 years in good health and CMV-seronegative.

The chain is built from TRBV7-9 and TRBJ2-3; 12 bases fit TRBD2. The germline V gene has CDR1 SEHNR and CDR2 FQNEAQ (reference sequence). Trimming cost V 1 base and J 6 bases; bases outside gene matches: 5. The CDR3 covers 16 residues. This chain's CDR3 is CASSLVLAGGRDTQYF. The CDR3 DNA reads as TGTGCCAGCAGCTTAGTACTAGCGGGGGGACGGGATACGCAGTATTTT.

The chain combines TRBV2 with TRBJ1-2, with a possible D match to TRBD1 (6 bases). The CDR3 loop spans 14 amino acids. Trimming took 6 bases from V and 6 from J, leaving 17 bases between them. Germline V gene lookup returns CDR1 SNHLY and CDR2 FYNNEI. In DNA form, the CDR3 reads TGTGCCAGCAGGACTCTACAGGGTTCCGATGGCTACACCTTC. This gives the protein CASRTLQGSDGYTF. The variable domain in full, completed from reference TRBV2 and TRBJ1-2, reads EPEVTQTPSHQVTQMGQEVILRCVPISNHLYFYWYRQILGQKVEFLVSFYNNEISEKSEIFDDQFSVERPDGSNFTLKIRSTKLEDSAMYFCASRTLQGSDGYTFGSGTRLTVV.

This clone was seen a handful of times. This chain joins TRBV4-2 and TRBJ1-2; TRBD1 aligns across 9 bases. Germline V gene lookup returns CDR1 LGHNA and CDR2 YNFKEQ. The CDR3 loop spans 15 amino acids. Trimming at V came to 5 bases and at J to 1 base, leaving 5 bases not matched to a gene. The CDR3 DNA sequence: TGTGCCAGCAGCGCAAGGACAGGGGATAACTATGGCTACACCTTC. This sequence encodes CASSARTGDNYGYTF.

The rearrangement links TRBV19 to TRBJ2-3; 8 bases are a match to TRBD2. Per germline, CDR1 LNHDA and CDR2 SQIVND (reference sequence). V shed 3 bases, J shed 2 bases, and the junction held 4 bases outside the gene matches. This CDR3 region has 15 residues. The CDR3 protein is CASSMAGGVTDTQYF. In nucleotides, the CDR3 is TGTGCCAGTAGTATGGCGGGGGGAGTCACAGATACGCAGTATTTT.

The chain has TRBV11-1 and TRBJ2-1; no clear D gene. The CDR3 contains 11 residues. From germline, CDR1 is SGHAT and CDR2 FQDESV (reference sequence). The V gene lost 4 bases and the J gene lost 8 bases, with 6 bases spanning the gap. In nucleotides, the CDR3 is TGTGCCAGCAGCTATCTATATGAGCAGTTCTTC. Its translation is CASSYLYEQFF.

This clone was found once. Here the CDR3 DNA reads TGTGCCAGCTACCCTATAGCGGGAGGGAATACAGATACGCAGTATTTT. It codes for CASYPIAGGNTDTQYF. The V call is TRBV18, the J call TRBJ2-3; 11 bases fit TRBD2. CDR3 length: 16 amino acids. Germline V gene data show CDR1 as KGHSH and CDR2 as LQKENI. J lost 3 bases, V lost 7 bases, and 9 bases had no gene match.

V gene TRBV5-1 combines with J gene TRBJ2-7, with TRBD2 matching 7 bases. Germline V gene data show CDR1 as SGHRS and CDR2 as YFSETQ. There are 16 residues in the CDR3. Losses at the gene ends were 1 base for V and 0 bases for J; bases not matched to a gene: 7. The CDR3 nucleotides are TGCGCCAGCAGCTTGTCGTCCGGGGGGACCTCCTACGAGCAGTACTTC. It translates to CASSLSSGGTSYEQYF.

The V and J genes are TRBV5-1 and TRBJ2-5; possibly TRBD2 for D (7 bases). The CDR3 length is 15 residues. V was pared by 0 bases and J by 2 bases, with 11 bases between. Germline V gene sequence: CDR1 SGHRS, CDR2 YFSETQ. The CDR3 here is CASSLGGRGQETQYF. The CDR3 coding sequence is TGCGCCAGCAGCTTGGGGGGGCGGGGGCAAGAGACCCAGTACTTC.